This is a list of T cell receptor beta chains from one sample in a study of blood T cell repertoires in COVID-19. Repertoires were generated with immunoSEQ multiplex PCR, while TCRdb's copy carries only in-frame clones and drops some. The data contain some 150,000 clones, about 79% of them singletons. The material sequenced was peripheral blood. The receptors stem from a woman in her sixties with acute or convalescent COVID-19. Each CDR3 is given without its conserved first and last residue.

TRBJ1-5 11 TRBV12-3/TRBV12-4 ASSFHSNQPQH
TRBJ1-2 13 TRBV28 ASVSGGSDDYGYT
TRBJ1-1 12 TRBV2 ASTRQGMNTEAF
TRBJ2-3 13 TRBV3-1/TRBV3-2 ASSHPAPTSDTQY
TRBJ2-7 12 TRBV5-1 ASSLVAGAYEQY
TRBJ2-2 13 TRBV19 ASMDGGVGTGELF
TRBJ2-3 11 TRBV20-1 SASTGGEDTQY
TRBJ2-7 11 TRBV6-5 ASSLTRVTRKY
TRBJ1-6 14 TRBV30 AWSVWGLGDNSPLH
TRBJ1-1 11 TRBV29-1 SVETGDGSKAF
TRBJ1-1 11 TRBV5-1 ASRTTGDTEAF
TRBJ1-2 13 TRBV4-1 ASSQDWGGYDGYT
TRBJ2-5 14 TRBV2 ASSDRGQTGQETQY
TRBJ1-1 13 TRBV10-3 AISDTAGRGTEAF
TRBJ2-1 13 TRBV9 ASSEGGFSYNEQF
TRBJ2-1 17 TRBV7-6 ASSFRQGASLINYNEQF
TRBJ1-3 13 TRBV6-5 ATRRDRHSGNTIY
TRBJ2-5 12 TRBV5-1 ASSAQGEGETQY
TRBJ2-7 12 TRBV9 ASSPRDRQYEQY
TRBJ1-2 15 TRBV13 ASSLGGTGRANYGYT
TRBJ1-5 11 TRBV18 ASSLDKNQPQH
TRBJ1-6 14 TRBV6-6 ASSSFRVSYNSPLH
TRBJ1-1 12 TRBV19 ASSMDRGNTEAF
TRBJ2-7 12 TRBV11-3 ASSVDYSSHEQY
TRBJ2-5 14 TRBV27 ASRPVLAGGQETQY
TRBJ2-7 13 TRBV6-2/TRBV6-3 ASSYPARIETAQY
TRBJ2-3 13 TRBV5-1 ASSLGGTGADTQY
TRBJ2-2 11 TRBV6-5 ASTDNSEGELF
TRBJ1-2 13 TRBV6-5 ASSRTSGQGYGYT
TRBJ1-2 12 TRBV28 ASSANAGVYGYT
TRBJ2-5 15 TRBV6-6 ASSLTRDRWNQETQY
TRBJ2-2 11 TRBV7-3 ASSLLGNGELF
TRBJ1-3 10 TRBV30 AWNPTSNTIY
TRBJ1-3 13 TRBV5-1 ASRPSGGAGNTIY
TRBJ2-3 14 TRBV5-1 ASSLGLIGVTDTQY
TRBJ2-7 13 TRBV27 ASSPPGGPTYEQY
TRBJ1-5 16 TRBV3-1/TRBV3-2 ASSQDGPSAGINQPQH
TRBJ1-4 13 TRBV30 AWSPPAGNNEKLF
TRBJ2-5 14 TRBV5-6 ASSRTSGGGQETQY
TRBJ2-2 15 TRBV27 ASSSSGLAGEGGELF
TRBJ1-6 13 TRBV6-5 ASRRGQSHNSPLH
TRBJ2-7 13 TRBV7-2 ASSLEGGLVREQY
TRBJ2-1 13 TRBV11-3 ASSFQGSSYNEQF
TRBJ1-3 12 TRBV9 ASSVAGAGNTIY
TRBJ2-7 10 TRBV2 ASSEGAGMQY
TRBJ1-2 13 TRBV2 ASSVIRQGEDGYT
TRBJ2-3 12 TRBV4-1 ASSQRGITDTQY